This TCR beta chain emerged from a study of PD-L1 blockade in urothelial cancer. Turning to the study itself: Study patients had been treated with 0 to 3 previous chemotherapy regimens. General study points: Durable-benefit patients showed greater tumor-associated blood clone expansion at 3 weeks. Better survival was predicted when blood TCR clonality before treatment fell below the median.

V shed 6 bases and J shed 3 bases, with 12 bases lying between them. The CDR3 consists of 13 residues. In germline, CDR1 is SGHAT, CDR2 FQNNGV. Note on this clone: Its antigen remains unknown.

Method: immunoSEQ multiplex PCR; TCRdb's copy keeps in-frame clones and lacks some. This table holds about 52,000 clones, approximately 75% found once. The sample here was PBMCs, taken around atezolizumab (anti-PD-L1) treatment. The rearrangement joins TRBV11-2 to TRBJ2-7; D not resolved. This clonotype was obtained from an older man with urothelial cancer. DNA for the CDR3: TGTGCCAGCAGTCCCGGGTCCATCTACGAGCAGTACTTC. Its translation is CASSPGSIYEQYF.